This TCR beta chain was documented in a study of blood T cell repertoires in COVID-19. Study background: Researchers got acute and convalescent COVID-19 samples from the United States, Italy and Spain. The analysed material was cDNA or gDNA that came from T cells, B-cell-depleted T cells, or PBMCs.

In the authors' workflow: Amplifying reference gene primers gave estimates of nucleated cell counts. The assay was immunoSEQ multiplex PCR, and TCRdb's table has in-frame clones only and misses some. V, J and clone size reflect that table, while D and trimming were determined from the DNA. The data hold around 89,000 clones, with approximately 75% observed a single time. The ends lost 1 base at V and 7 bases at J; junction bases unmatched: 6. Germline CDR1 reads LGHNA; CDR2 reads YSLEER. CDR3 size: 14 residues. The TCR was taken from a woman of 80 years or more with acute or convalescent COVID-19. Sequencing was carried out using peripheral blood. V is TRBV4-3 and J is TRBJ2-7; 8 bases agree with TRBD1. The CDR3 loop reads CASSQGQGLGEQYF. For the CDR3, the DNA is TGCGCCAGCAGCCAAGGACAGGGGCTAGGGGAGCAGTACTTC.